These 23 T cell receptor beta chains share one sample of origin, sequenced in a study of T cells in women clearing cervical HPV infection. Here immunoSEQ multiplex PCR was the method, and the copy in TCRdb shows in-frame clones only, minus some. The listing records 40,000 or so clones. Sequenced input: blood buffy coat. The source is a woman between 18 and 70 years old with a cervical HPV16 infection that either progressed to CIN3+ or cleared (not recorded which).

As regards this clone: The sequenced fragment ends 3 residues before the CDR3 boundary, so the rest is inferred from the germline J gene. V and J are TRBV7-9 and TRBJ1-1; D ambiguous. V lost 1 base to trimming and J lost 5 bases, with 11 bases between them. Germline CDR1 SEHNR, CDR2 FQNEAQ (reference sequence). This CDR3 has 14 amino acids. The sequenced CDR3 bases are TGTGCCAGCAGCTTAGTTTTGGAAGGGACTGAA. Translating gives CASSLVLEGTE. The entire CDR3 sequence reads CASSLVLEGTEAFF.

Turning to this clone: The read terminates 3 residues ahead of where the CDR3 ends, so the germline J gene completes it. V gene TRBV5-1 combines with J gene TRBJ1-1; the match to TRBD1 covers 7 bases. J gave up 1 base and V 4 bases, and 7 bases lay outside the gene matches. The CDR3 has 15 amino acids. Germline V gene lookup returns CDR1 SGHRS and CDR2 YFSETQ. Here the CDR3 reads CASSQPRQGNTEAFF. CDR3 DNA (partial): TGCGCCAGCAGCCAACCCAGACAGGGGAACACTGAA.

As regards this clone: The read terminates 3 residues ahead of where the CDR3 ends, so the germline J gene completes it. This rearrangement joins TRBV29-1 to TRBJ2-7; D gene ambiguous. The germline V and J ends were trimmed by 0 bases and 5 bases, with 14 bases remaining between them. CDR1 SQVTM and CDR2 ANQGSEA come from the germline V gene. This CDR3 has 14 residues. The CDR3 bases that were read are TGCAGCGTTGAAGATGAGTTGGAAGCGAACGAG. This sequence encodes CSVEDELEANE. Given in full, the CDR3 is CSVEDELEANEQYF.

This clone is called medium-sized based on its frequency. The read halts 3 residues ahead of the CDR3 end, with the missing end drawn from the germline J gene. The V and J genes are TRBV10-3 and TRBJ2-5, with 11 bases that match TRBD2. The CDR3 spans 19 residues. Germline trimming cut 1 base from V and 7 bases from J; bases unmatched to any gene: 17. CDR1 is ENHRY and CDR2 is SYGVKD in the germline V gene. The sequenced part of the CDR3 DNA is TGTGCCATCAGTGAGTTCCCCCTAGCGGGAGGCCACGGTGAGGGGACC. Translating gives CAISEFPLAGGHGEGT. The entire CDR3 is CAISEFPLAGGHGEGTQYF.

As to this clone: The read is 3 residues too short to cover the CDR3 end, so that end is filled in from the germline J gene. The chain employs TRBV11-2 and TRBJ2-5, with a tentative D call TRBD1 (5 bases). The ends were cut back, 3 bases at V and 5 bases at J, with 13 bases in the middle. The CDR3 consists of 14 residues. CDR1 is SGHAT, CDR2 FQNNGV, per germline. The sequenced CDR3 bases are TGTGCCAGCAGCTTTCAGGGATCCTGGGAGACC. It specifies CASSFQGSWET. The full-length CDR3 reads as CASSFQGSWETQYF.

Remarks on this clone: The sequenced fragment ends 3 residues before the CDR3 boundary, so the rest is inferred from the germline J gene. The chain has TRBV11-1 and TRBJ2-1; the match to TRBD2 covers 7 bases. Germline CDR1 SGHAT, CDR2 FQDESV (reference sequence). The V and J ends lost 2 bases and 5 bases, in that order; junction bases with no gene match: 3. The CDR3 runs 14 residues. CDR3 DNA (partial): TGTGCCAGCAGCTTAAGCGGGACTAACAATGAG. Its translation is CASSLSGTNNE. The whole CDR3 is CASSLSGTNNEQFF.

As concerns this clone: Coverage ceases 3 residues before the CDR3 finishes, and the germline J gene fills in the end. The gene calls are TRBV7-7 and TRBJ1-2; TRBD1 aligns across 9 bases. Germline values: CDR1 SSHAT, CDR2 FNYEAQ (reference sequence). CDR3 size: 15 residues. CDR3 bases read: TGTGCCAGCAGCAAACTACAGGGGGCTGACAATGAC. Its translation: CASSKLQGADND. Given in full, the CDR3 is CASSKLQGADNDYTF. Complete variable domain (other parts from reference TRBV7-7 and TRBJ1-2): GAGVSQSPRYKVTKRGQDVTLRCDPISSHATLYWYQQALGQGPEFLTYFNYEAQPDKSGLPSDRFSAERPEGSISTLTIQRTEQRDSAMYRCASSKLQGADNDYTFGSGTRLTVV.

Remarks on this clone: Read data end 3 residues before the CDR3 end; the end is taken from the germline J gene. The chain employs TRBV5-1 and TRBJ1-1, with D tentatively TRBD1 (5 bases). Trimming pared 0 bases from V and 7 bases from J, leaving 13 bases between. The germline gives CDR1 SGHRS, CDR2 YFSETQ. CDR3 length equals 14 residues. The CDR3 reads CASSLALQGVEAFF. The DNA read from the CDR3 is TGCGCCAGCAGCTTGGCTCTGCAAGGGGTTGAA.

A note on this clone: The CDR3 extends 3 residues past the end of the read, so its final part is completed from the germline J gene. V usage is TRBV7-7 and J usage is TRBJ2-1, with 9 bases fitting TRBD1. CDR3 length: 14 amino acids. Losses at the gene ends were 5 bases for V and 9 bases for J; bases not matched to a gene: 8. CDR1 is SSHAT, CDR2 FNYEAQ, per germline (reference sequence). The sequenced CDR3 bases are TGTGCCAGCAGCCTCCGGGACAGGGAGAGTGAG. Translating it yields CASSLRDRESE. The full CDR3 is CASSLRDRESEQFF.

A remark on this clone: Coverage ceases 3 residues before the CDR3 finishes, and the germline J gene fills in the end. This chain joins TRBV11-2 and TRBJ1-1; 8 bases line up with TRBD1. In germline, CDR1 is SGHAT, CDR2 FQNNGV. The CDR3 covers 15 residues. The junction had 9 bases not matched to a gene; V was cut back by 5 bases and J by 4 bases. The CDR3 sequence: CASSPLQGGGTEAFF. The sequenced part of the CDR3 DNA is TGTGCCAGCAGCCCCTTACAGGGGGGAGGCACTGAA.

In regard to this clone: The CDR3 end lies 3 residues beyond the end of the read and is filled in from the germline J gene. The chain joins TRBV19 to TRBJ2-2; D is ambiguous. The CDR3 spans 14 residues. Germline assignment: CDR1 LNHDA and CDR2 SQIVND (reference sequence). The sequenced part of the CDR3 DNA is TGTGCCAGTAGTATAGATCACAGTTTAACGAAG. It specifies CASSIDHSLTK. The CDR3 as a whole reads CASSIDHSLTKLFF.

To note about this clone: The DNA ends 3 residues before the CDR3 does, and the rest of the CDR3 is filled in from the germline J gene. The chain carries TRBV19 and TRBJ2-3; 8 nucleotides agree with TRBD1. This CDR3 is built from 13 residues. Looked up from germline, CDR1 is LNHDA and CDR2 is SQIVND (reference sequence). The part of the CDR3 DNA that was read is TGTGCCACCTCCCAGGACAGGGATCAGCCG. This codes for CATSQDRDQP. The whole CDR3 sequence is CATSQDRDQPQYF.

Remarks on this clone: The observed sequence ends 3 residues before the CDR3 terminus, with the missing tail filled in from the germline J gene. The chain employs TRBV19 and TRBJ1-2, with D tentatively TRBD1 (5 bases). CDR1 is LNHDA and CDR2 is SQIVND in the germline V gene (reference sequence). Trimming shortened V by 8 bases and J by 6 bases, and 19 bases separated the two germline ends. The CDR3 is 14 residues long. The CDR3 sequence is CASAPGGVSHGYTF. The sequenced CDR3 bases are TGTGCCAGTGCCCCAGGAGGGGTATCTCATGGC.

Turning to this clone: Coverage ceases 3 residues before the CDR3 finishes, and the germline J gene fills in the end. This sequence joins TRBV5-1 and TRBJ2-2; D remains unclear. The CDR3 is 14 residues long. The germline V gene has CDR1 SGHRS and CDR2 YFSETQ. The CDR3 spells CASSLLQMNSPLFF. CDR3 DNA (partial): TGCGCCAGCAGCTTGCTACAGATGAATTCACCG.

As for this clone: The read is 3 residues too short to cover the CDR3 end, so that end is filled in from the germline J gene. This rearrangement joins TRBV6-1 to TRBJ2-7; no firm D call. The V end lost 1 base, the J end lost 3 bases, and 7 bases lay between the germline ends. This CDR3 has 13 residues. CDR1 is MNHNS and CDR2 is SASEGT in the germline V gene. CDR3 bases read: TGTGCCAGCAGTGAAGTTAGCCGCTACGAG. Protein product: CASSEVSRYE. The whole CDR3 sequence reads CASSEVSRYEQYF.

About this clone itself: The CDR3 end lies 3 residues beyond the end of the read and is filled in from the germline J gene. This rearrangement joins TRBV19 to TRBJ2-5; 11 nucleotides agree with TRBD2. The CDR3 consists of 16 residues. CDR1 LNHDA and CDR2 SQIVND come from the germline V gene (reference sequence). V was pared by 5 bases and J by 4 bases, with 9 bases of the junction left unmatched. The DNA read from the CDR3 is TGTGCCAGTAGTGCCCTAGCGGGAGGCGCCGGAGAGACC. This gives the protein CASSALAGGAGET. The full CDR3 is CASSALAGGAGETQYF.

As concerns this clone: The observed sequence ends 3 residues before the CDR3 terminus, with the missing tail filled in from the germline J gene. The chain joins TRBV7-7 to TRBJ2-3; 8 nucleotides align to TRBD1. Germline-derived CDR1 and CDR2 are SSHAT and FNYEAQ (reference sequence). The CDR3 covers 17 residues. CDR3 amino acids: CASSLFTDRVNNQPQYF. The DNA read from the CDR3 is TGTGCCAGCAGCTTATTCACGGACAGGGTCAACAATCAGCCG.

In the case of this clone: The missing CDR3 end, 3 residues past where the read stops, is filled in from the germline J gene. V gene TRBV9 combines with J gene TRBJ2-7; D is uncertain. The germline gives CDR1 SGDLS, CDR2 YYNGEE. Between the trimmed V and J ends, which lost 5 bases and 3 bases, there was a span of 15 bases. CDR3 length: 14 residues. The sequenced CDR3 bases are TGTGCCAGCAGTCCAACCCTAACCCTCTACGAG. The encoded protein is CASSPTLTLYE. The full CDR3 sequence reads CASSPTLTLYEQYF.

For this clone: The CDR3 end lies 3 residues beyond the end of the read and is filled in from the germline J gene. V usage is TRBV11-2 and J usage is TRBJ2-7, with 10 positions matching TRBD1. CDR3 length: 14 residues. Germline values: CDR1 SGHAT, CDR2 FQNNGV. The V segment lost 8 bases and the J segment 1 base; nucleotides outside the gene matches: 5. The covered CDR3 bases are TGTGCCAGCTCCGGACAGGGGGTATCCTACGAG. This encodes CASSGQGVSYE. From start to end, the CDR3 is CASSGQGVSYEQYF.

Notes on this clone: With the read ending 3 residues before the CDR3 end, the germline J gene is used to fill in that end. The chain combines TRBV6-1 with TRBJ2-7, with D uncertain. Trimming cost V 4 bases and J 2 bases, with 18 bases left between them. CDR1 is MNHNS, CDR2 SASEGT, per germline. The CDR3 runs 16 residues. The CDR3 sequence is CASSGHPASVTYEQYF. The DNA read from the CDR3 is TGTGCCAGCAGTGGCCACCCTGCCAGTGTGACCTACGAG.

Points on this clone: The missing CDR3 end, 3 residues past where the read stops, is filled in from the germline J gene. The V and J genes are TRBV11-2 and TRBJ2-7; 7 bases align to TRBD2. Trimming at V came to 6 bases and at J to 0 bases, leaving 5 bases not matched to a gene. The CDR3 has 14 residues. Germline CDR1 reads SGHAT; CDR2 reads FQNNGV. CDR3 DNA (partial): TGTGCCAGCAGACCTAGCGGTAGCTCCTACGAG. Residues: CASRPSGSSYE. The entire CDR3 sequence reads CASRPSGSSYEQYF.

This chain's CDR3 is CASSPGQRKETQYF. The sequenced CDR3 bases are TGTGCCAGCAGCCCAGGACAGAGAAAAGAGACC. The chain recombines TRBV7-3 with TRBJ2-5, with D possibly being TRBD1 (6 bases). The read comes to an end 3 residues before the CDR3 does, leaving the germline J gene to fill in the end. The V gene lost 5 bases and the J gene lost 3 bases, with 13 bases spanning the gap. The germline V gene has CDR1 SGHTA and CDR2 FQGTGA. The CDR3 covers 14 residues.

Note on this clone: The read falls 3 residues short of the CDR3 end, and the missing part is taken from the germline J gene. This chain joins TRBV13 and TRBJ1-2; TRBD1 is a possible D gene (5 bases). This CDR3 is 14 amino acids long. Germline V gene sequence: CDR1 PRHDT, CDR2 FYEKMQ (reference sequence). The CDR3 DNA, read in part, is TGTGCCAGCAGCCGGAGTCGGGGGAAGGGGGGC. It specifies CASSRSRGKGG. The complete CDR3 reads CASSRSRGKGGYTF.